Below, 16 T cell receptor beta chains from the same sample are listed, as sequenced in a study of T cell responses to AZD1222 COVID-19 vaccine. The data were produced by immunoSEQ multiplex PCR, yet TCRdb's version contains in-frame clones alone and is incomplete. In the table there are 55,000 to 70,000 clones, roughly 89% of which are singletons. Sequences were derived from peripheral blood, sampled 28 days after the second AZD1222 dose. The receptors were sampled from an adult who received the AZD1222 COVID-19 vaccine.

The V call is TRBV10-3, the J call TRBJ1-4; D possibly corresponds to TRBD1 (6 bases). The V gene's germline CDR1 is ENHRY and CDR2 SYGVKD. Trimming cost V 5 bases and J 5 bases, with 9 bases left between them. CDR3 length: 13 residues. The CDR3 reads CAISNRENEKLFF. The CDR3, as DNA: TGTGCCATCAGTAACAGGGAAAATGAAAAACTGTTTTTT.

This sequence joins TRBV27 and TRBJ1-5; tentative D call: TRBD1 (6 bases). CDR1 and CDR2 (germline): MNHEY, SMNVEV (reference sequence). CDR3 length equals 14 residues. With 6 bases removed from V and 3 bases from J, the gap between germline ends came to 12 bases. This CDR3 reads CASSSQGVNQPQHF. DNA for the CDR3: TGTGCCAGCAGCTCACAGGGCGTCAATCAGCCCCAGCATTTT.

The CDR3 DNA sequence: TGTGCCAGCAGCTTCTATCCGGGACTGAAGAGCTACGAGCAGTACTTC. This encodes CASSFYPGLKSYEQYF. The chain combines TRBV7-2 with TRBJ2-7; possibly TRBD2 for D (6 bases). V was trimmed by 3 bases and J by 3 bases, leaving 18 bases between them. There are 16 residues in the CDR3. Germline V gene sequence: CDR1 SGHTA, CDR2 FQGNSA.

This rearrangement joins TRBV24-1 to TRBJ2-1; TRBD1 aligns across 12 bases. J gave up 7 bases and V 2 bases, and 5 bases lay outside the gene matches. This CDR3 region has 16 residues. CDR1 and CDR2 (germline): KGHDR, SFDVKD. CDR3 region: CATSDSGQGARNEQFF. In DNA, the CDR3 is TGTGCCACCAGTGATTCGGGACAGGGGGCGCGGAATGAGCAGTTCTTC.

This chain links TRBV18 with TRBJ2-7, with 8 bases identical to TRBD1. Per the germline V gene, CDR1 is KGHSH and CDR2 is LQKENI. CDR3 size: 16 residues. V lost 0 bases to trimming and J lost 1 base; unmatched junction nucleotides: 5. CDR3 region: CASSPPSGGISYEQYF. The CDR3 nucleotides read TGTGCCAGCTCACCACCTTCAGGGGGCATTTCCTACGAGCAGTACTTC.

This clone was recorded once. The rearrangement uses TRBV2 and TRBJ2-2; weak D call: TRBD2 (7 bases). The V gene lost 6 bases and the J gene lost 4 bases, with 21 bases spanning the gap. Germline assignment: CDR1 SNHLY and CDR2 FYNNEI. The CDR3 is made up of 17 amino acids. The DNA of the CDR3 is TGTGCCAGCAGCGACTCCCCGGGGGGCCCCAGCACCGGGGAGCTGTTTTTT. As protein: CASSDSPGGPSTGELFF.

The chain couples TRBV29-1 to TRBJ1-5; possibly TRBD1 for D (5 bases). Germline V CDR1 and CDR2: SQVTM, ANQGSEA. CDR3 length equals 12 residues. The CDR3 DNA sequence: TGCAGTACTGGGGGGGGGAATCAGCCCCAGCATTTT. Amino acids: CSTGGGNQPQHF.

The V gene is TRBV13, the J gene TRBJ2-7, with D hard to call. CDR1 PRHDT and CDR2 FYEKMQ come from the germline V gene (reference sequence). This CDR3 is built from 11 residues. Trimming stripped 5 bases from V and 6 bases from J, with 8 bases between. CDR3 sequence: CASSLLGEQYF. Written as DNA, the CDR3 is TGTGCCAGCAGCCTCCTTGGCGAGCAGTACTTC.

V gene TRBV9 combines with J gene TRBJ1-2, with 7 bases fitting TRBD1. CDR3 length: 16 amino acids. Germline V gene sequence: CDR1 SGDLS, CDR2 YYNGEE. Trimming cost V 4 bases and J 5 bases; bases outside gene matches: 14. As DNA, the CDR3 is TGTGCCAGCAGCCCCGAGTGGAGGGGGCCAGGTTATGGCTACACCTTC. This encodes CASSPEWRGPGYGYTF.

This clone was found once. V gene TRBV6-1 combines with J gene TRBJ2-4; D unclear. There are 13 residues in the CDR3. Between the trimmed V and J ends, which lost 1 base and 4 bases, there was a span of 5 bases. Germline CDR1 MNHNS, CDR2 SASEGT. DNA of the CDR3: TGTGCCAGCAGTGAAGAAAGTAAAAACATTCAGTACTTC. Protein: CASSEESKNIQYF.

The V and J genes are TRBV6-6 and TRBJ2-7; no clear D. The CDR3 has 14 amino acids. CDR1 and CDR2 from the germline V gene are MNHNY and SVGAGI (reference sequence). Trimming stripped 9 bases from V and 6 bases from J, with 21 bases between. CDR3 residues: CASSRTGPHPEQYF. The CDR3 DNA sequence: TGTGCCAGTAGTCGCACGGGCCCTCACCCCGAGCAGTACTTC.

This chain links TRBV2 with TRBJ1-2; 8 bases line up with TRBD1. J gave up 3 bases and V 6 bases, and 6 bases lay outside the gene matches. This CDR3 is 14 amino acids long. CDR1 and CDR2 (germline): SNHLY, FYNNEI. Here the CDR3 reads CASSAQDRDYGYTF. The CDR3 DNA sequence: TGTGCCAGCAGCGCACAGGACAGGGACTATGGCTACACCTTC.

This chain connects TRBV18 to TRBJ2-7; 8 bases align to TRBD1. CDR1 and CDR2 (germline): KGHSH, LQKENI. The trim removed 6 bases at V and 3 bases at J, leaving 4 bases unmatched. The CDR3 runs to 13 residues. CDR3 residues: CASSRQGLYEQYF. CDR3 nucleotides: TGTGCCAGCTCCCGACAGGGGCTCTACGAGCAGTACTTC.

This clone was seen a few times. The genes are TRBV5-1 and TRBJ2-1; the D is unclear. Germline V lookup: CDR1 SGHRS, CDR2 YFSETQ. V lost 0 bases and J 10 bases, leaving 5 bases between the germline ends. The CDR3 runs 11 residues. The CDR3 DNA is TGCGCCAGCAGCTTGGAGCAAGAGCAGTTCTTC. It translates to CASSLEQEQFF.

V usage is TRBV7-2 and J usage is TRBJ2-7, with D possibly TRBD2 on 5 matching bases. The CDR3 runs to 14 residues. The germline V gene has CDR1 SGHTA and CDR2 FQGNSA. Deletions cut 6 bases from V and 0 bases from J, with 12 bases between. The CDR3, as DNA: TGTGCCAGCAGTCGTACGGGGAACTCCTACGAGCAGTACTTC. It is translated as CASSRTGNSYEQYF.

The CDR3 coding sequence is TGTGCCAGCAGTTCCCTAATCGGGACCCTCTCCTCAAACAATCAGCCCCAGCATTTT. It encodes CASSSLIGTLSSNNQPQHF. J is TRBJ1-5 and V is TRBV28, with D perhaps TRBD1 (5 bases). CDR1 MDHEN and CDR2 SYDVKM come from the germline V gene. Trimming pared 4 bases from V and 3 bases from J, leaving 25 bases between. There are 19 residues in the CDR3.